This T cell receptor (beta chain) was obtained from a study of siplizumab effects on memory and regulatory T cells. Overall study results and limits: Neither a naive nor a memory phenotype was assignable to roughly 75-97% of proliferating CD4+ or CD8+ clones. To unstimulated subsets, only a minor fraction of alloreactive clones could be mapped.

Trimming stripped 4 bases from V and 4 bases from J, with 18 bases between. Germline CDR1 reads LNHDA; CDR2 reads SQIVND (reference sequence). The CDR3 extends over 16 amino acids. This clone showed up just a few times. The antigen is unknown. Assay used: immunoSEQ multiplex PCR; TCRdb lists only in-frame clones, some missing. The sample has about 100,000 clones; 94% are singletons. The source material was non-Treg CD4+ T cells sorted from blood. The gene calls are TRBV19 and TRBJ2-3; maybe TRBD2 (6 bases). The source of this sequence is a human donor in good health. Written as DNA, the CDR3 is TGTGCCAGTAGTACCCGGGGACTTCCTGGGGCAGATACGCAGTATTTT. Protein product: CASSTRGLPGADTQYF.